These 27 T cell receptor beta chains share one sample of origin, sequenced in a study of shared clonotypes between healthy human individuals. Assay used: immunoSEQ multiplex PCR; TCRdb lists only in-frame clones, some missing. The repertoire consists of roughly 500,000 clones, with about 85% occurring once and the leading ten covering approximately 13%. Sample: PBMCs. The receptors come from a woman aged 40 to 55 in good health. Some clones in this sample may be carry-over from other donors' samples.

This clone was detected only once. The V and J genes are TRBV4-3 and TRBJ1-2; maybe TRBD1 (5 bases). The CDR3 extends over 15 amino acids. Germline loops: CDR1 LGHNA, CDR2 YSLEER. V dropped 0 bases and J dropped 4 bases, with 12 bases sitting between them. The CDR3 region is CASSQDQGGIYGYTF. The CDR3 nucleotides are TGCGCCAGCAGCCAAGATCAGGGAGGGATCTATGGCTACACCTTC.

This rearrangement joins TRBV7-9 to TRBJ2-3, with D maybe TRBD2 (6 bases). The CDR3 consists of 12 residues. Trimming took 7 bases from V and 1 from J, leaving 6 bases between them. Germline V gene data show CDR1 as SEHNR and CDR2 as FQNEAQ (reference sequence). CDR3 coding DNA: TGTGCCAGCACTAGCGGCACAGATACGCAGTATTTT. Translating it yields CASTSGTDTQYF.

For this clone: The junction departs from the called germline gene at one end, perhaps through a read error. This CDR3 is also generated by other DNA sequences in the sample. The chain carries TRBV29-1 and TRBJ1-1; D unclear. The CDR3 covers 12 residues. CDR1 SQVTM and CDR2 ANQGSEA come from the germline V gene. This CDR3 reads CSVEFSNTEAFF. CDR3 in DNA: TGCAGCGTTGAGTTCTCGAACACGGAAGCTTTCTTT.

This rearrangement joins TRBV7-3 to TRBJ1-2, with 7 bases lining up with TRBD1. With 1 base clipped from V and 5 bases from J, the junction kept 13 bases outside the gene matches. The CDR3 totals 17 residues. From germline, CDR1 is SGHTA and CDR2 FQGTGA. The CDR3 nucleotides are TGTGCCAGCAGCTTAAACCCCGCGGGGCAGGGGGAATATGGCTACACCTTC. It yields the protein CASSLNPAGQGEYGYTF.

Concerning this clone itself: In the same sample, other DNA sequences code for this CDR3. The J gene is TRBJ1-5, the V gene TRBV10-3; TRBD1 might be the D (6 bases). Germline CDR1 is ENHRY and CDR2 is SYGVKD. Trimming stripped 0 bases from V and 3 bases from J, with 9 bases between. This CDR3 region has 15 residues. The DNA for the CDR3 is TGTGCCATCAGTGAGTCAGGACAGCTCAATCAGCCCCAGCATTTT. Protein product: CAISESGQLNQPQHF.

The chain joins TRBV5-4 to TRBJ1-2, with 9 bases lining up with TRBD1. V was pared by 4 bases and J by 2 bases, with 9 bases of the junction left unmatched. Germline V gives CDR1 SGHNT, CDR2 YYREEE (reference sequence). There are 16 residues in the CDR3. The CDR3 DNA reads as TGTGCCAGCAGCGATTTGGGACAGGGATTGAACTATGGCTACACCTTC. Its protein product is CASSDLGQGLNYGYTF.

This chain connects TRBV7-2 to TRBJ1-1; a possible D gene is TRBD1 (5 bases). Germline values: CDR1 SGHTA, CDR2 FQGNSA. V was trimmed by 8 bases and J by 1 base, leaving 8 bases between them. This CDR3 contains 12 residues. In DNA form, the CDR3 reads TGTGCCAGCCGGACACCGAACACTGAAGCTTTCTTT. It is translated as CASRTPNTEAFF.

This rearrangement joins TRBV7-8 to TRBJ2-7, with D hard to call. Between the trimmed V and J ends, which lost 5 bases and 5 bases, there was a span of 16 bases. The CDR3 runs 14 residues. The germline V gene encodes CDR1 SGHVS and CDR2 FQNEAQ. This CDR3 reads CASSLPLVFHEQYF. CDR3 coding DNA: TGTGCCAGCAGCCTCCCCCTCGTGTTCCACGAGCAGTACTTC.

V and J are TRBV18 and TRBJ1-3, with D tentatively TRBD1 (5 bases). This CDR3 region has 16 residues. Trimming took off 4 bases at V and 0 bases at J, with 13 bases between the two ends. Germline V gene sequence: CDR1 KGHSH, CDR2 LQKENI. CDR3 bases: TGTGCCAGCTCACGAGGAGGGGCCCGCTCTGGAAACACCATATATTTT. This translates into CASSRGGARSGNTIYF.

This rearrangement joins TRBV5-1 to TRBJ2-1; D may match TRBD1 or TRBD2 (5 bases each). With 2 bases removed from V and 7 bases from J, the gap between germline ends came to 16 bases. Germline CDR1 and CDR2: SGHRS and YFSETQ. This CDR3 is built from 15 residues. The CDR3 DNA reads TGCGCCAGCAGCTTTTACGGGACCCCCAGGAATGAGCAGTTCTTC. Residues: CASSFYGTPRNEQFF.

The chain employs TRBV7-6 and TRBJ1-6; D unclear. Germline V gives CDR1 SGHVS, CDR2 FNYEAQ. Trimming stripped 4 bases from V and 5 bases from J, with 15 bases between. The CDR3 contains 16 residues. CDR3 sequence (DNA): TGTGCCAGCAGCTCACTTAACGTCAGAAATAATTCACCCCTCCACTTT. Protein product: CASSSLNVRNNSPLHF.

This chain joins TRBV6-1 and TRBJ1-1, with D perhaps matching TRBD1 (5 bases). The CDR3 runs to 13 residues. From germline, CDR1 is MNHNS and CDR2 SASEGT. Trimming took 8 bases from V and 5 from J, leaving 15 bases between them. The CDR3 DNA sequence: TGTGCCAGCGAGACAGTGGTGGGGACTGAAGCTTTCTTT. Its protein is CASETVVGTEAFF.

This clone was seen only once. The V and J genes are TRBV13 and TRBJ1-2; weak D call: TRBD1 (5 bases). Germline CDR1 and CDR2: PRHDT and FYEKMQ (reference sequence). The CDR3 is 14 residues long. V lost 5 bases, J lost 8 bases, and 18 bases lay in between. The CDR3 region is CASSPRGREFGYTF. The CDR3 nucleotides are TGTGCCAGCAGCCCCCGGGGACGCGAATTCGGCTACACCTTC.

A few counts support this clone. The chain is built from TRBV18 and TRBJ1-4; D gene unclear. This CDR3 spans 16 amino acids. Germline V gene data show CDR1 as KGHSH and CDR2 as LQKENI. Trimming stripped 0 bases from V and 0 bases from J, with 8 bases between. CDR3 protein: CASSPPRMATNEKLFF. The CDR3 coding sequence is TGTGCCAGCTCACCACCTCGTATGGCAACTAATGAAAAACTGTTTTTT.

This clone has a handful of counts. The chain recombines TRBV7-9 with TRBJ2-7; 9 bases match TRBD2. Germline CDR1 and CDR2: SEHNR and FQNEAQ (reference sequence). The CDR3 length is 16 residues. The trim removed 5 bases at V and 7 bases at J, leaving 15 bases unmatched. For the CDR3, the DNA is TGTGCCAGCAGCCCGCCCAGGGCGGGAGGGCACACAGAGCAGTACTTC. The encoded protein is CASSPPRAGGHTEQYF.

The chain links TRBV4-2 to TRBJ2-3, with TRBD2 identical over 7 bases. J gave up 1 base and V 1 base, and 8 bases lay outside the gene matches. The CDR3 totals 17 residues. CDR1 and CDR2 (germline): LGHNA, YNFKEQ. CDR3 sequence reads: CASSQAGGGVGTDTQYF. In DNA, the CDR3 is TGTGCCAGCAGCCAAGCCGGGGGAGGGGTAGGCACAGATACGCAGTATTTT.

V usage is TRBV19 and J usage is TRBJ2-3; no clear D. The V end was cut by 2 bases, the J end by 6 bases, with 15 bases between. Germline V lookup: CDR1 LNHDA, CDR2 SQIVND (reference sequence). The CDR3 totals 15 residues. The DNA of the CDR3 is TGTGCCAGTAGTATAAGTCCGACCCGTGATGATACGCAGTATTTT. It encodes CASSISPTRDDTQYF.

V usage is TRBV18 and J usage is TRBJ2-3; TRBD2 aligns across 9 bases. The V segment lost 6 bases and the J segment 4 bases; nucleotides outside the gene matches: 8. The CDR3 contains 15 residues. Germline V lookup: CDR1 KGHSH, CDR2 LQKENI. The CDR3: CASSPVAGAADTQYF. The CDR3 coding sequence is TGTGCCAGCTCCCCAGTAGCGGGAGCGGCAGATACGCAGTATTTT.

CDR3 coding DNA: TGTGCCAGCAGGAAGCGGGGGGTCACAGATACGCAGTATTTT. Its translation is CASRKRGVTDTQYF. This chain links TRBV18 with TRBJ2-3; 9 bases fit TRBD2. Losses at the gene ends were 8 bases for V and 2 bases for J; bases not matched to a gene: 5. CDR1 is KGHSH, CDR2 LQKENI, per germline. The CDR3 consists of 14 residues.

The rearrangement uses TRBV7-8 and TRBJ2-7, with D hard to call. Germline CDR1 is SGHVS and CDR2 is FQNEAQ. V was cut by 5 bases and J by 7 bases, with 15 bases left in between. There are 13 residues in the CDR3. The CDR3 DNA reads TGTGCCAGCAGCCCGAATCGACTGGGGGAGCAGTACTTC. Translating gives CASSPNRLGEQYF.

The V and J genes are TRBV15 and TRBJ2-7, with 10 bases lining up with TRBD2. The CDR3 contains 15 residues. Germline values: CDR1 LNHNV, CDR2 YYDKDF (reference sequence). V was clipped by 0 bases and J by 2 bases; unmatched bases: 1. The CDR3 loop is CATSRELAGPYEQYF. Here the CDR3 DNA reads TGTGCCACCAGCAGAGAACTAGCGGGACCCTACGAGCAGTACTTC.

V usage is TRBV11-1 and J usage is TRBJ2-7; 15 nucleotides line up with TRBD2. CDR1 and CDR2 from the germline V gene are SGHAT and FQDESV (reference sequence). The CDR3 length is 17 residues. With V trimmed by 3 bases and J by 4 bases, 7 bases remained unmatched. DNA for the CDR3: TGTGCCAGCAGCTTCTTTTGGACTAGCGGGAGGGTGTACGAGCAGTACTTC. Its protein is CASSFFWTSGRVYEQYF.

The chain links TRBV5-6 to TRBJ2-5; the D gene is possibly TRBD2 (6 bases). The germline V gene has CDR1 SGHDT and CDR2 YYEEEE. The CDR3 has 17 residues. V was trimmed by 4 bases and J by 4 bases, leaving 23 bases between them. For the CDR3, the DNA is TGTGCCAGCAGCCTCCCCCCCGGGAGCGGCTATAGAGAGACCCAGTACTTC. This sequence encodes CASSLPPGSGYRETQYF.

This clone was detected only once. The CDR3 region has the DNA TGTGCCAGCAGCCTACACGGACAGGGATCCACTGAAGCTTTCTTT. Encoded protein: CASSLHGQGSTEAFF. The genes are TRBV7-9 and TRBJ1-1, with 8 bases aligning to TRBD1. Trimming at V came to 5 bases and at J to 4 bases, leaving 9 bases not matched to a gene. Germline CDR1 is SEHNR and CDR2 is FQNEAQ (reference sequence). CDR3 length equals 15 residues.

J is TRBJ2-5 and V is TRBV2; D perhaps matches TRBD2 (6 bases). The CDR3 is 13 amino acids. The V gene's germline CDR1 is SNHLY and CDR2 FYNNEI. V was cut by 2 bases and J by 4 bases, with 8 bases left in between. In DNA, the CDR3 is TGTGCCAGCAGTGAACCAGCGGGAGAGACCCAGTACTTC. Translated, it gives CASSEPAGETQYF.

This clone was counted once. The chain links TRBV7-9 to TRBJ2-3; D unresolved. Trimming pared 1 base from V and 4 bases from J, leaving 6 bases between. The germline gives CDR1 SEHNR, CDR2 FQNEAQ (reference sequence). CDR3 length: 13 amino acids. The CDR3 is CASSLGSADTQYF. The CDR3 nucleotides are TGTGCCAGCAGCTTAGGATCTGCAGATACGCAGTATTTT.

The chain has TRBV5-1 and TRBJ2-7, with 9 bases fitting TRBD1. This CDR3 has 14 amino acids. The germline gives CDR1 SGHRS, CDR2 YFSETQ. The trim removed 4 bases at V and 2 bases at J, leaving 4 bases unmatched. This chain's CDR3 is CASSGRQGAYEQYF. CDR3 nucleotides: TGCGCCAGCAGCGGCCGACAGGGGGCCTACGAGCAGTACTTC.